These 21 T cell receptor beta chains were all obtained from the same sample, sequenced in a study of T-cell memory formation after mild COVID-19. TCRdb redid the calling of the 5' RACE reads with MiXCR, one entry per CDR3 protein. There are 350,000 to 400,000 distinct CDR3 sequences in the sample; approximately 15% occur only once, and about 22% lies in the top ten. The specimen was PBMCs or a T cell subset sorted from them (not recorded which). The receptors stem from a young man who had mild COVID-19 (a few samples of this study predate the infection). Cell type and time point are not known.

This clonotype has only a few counts. V gene TRBV5-5 combines with J gene TRBJ1-4, with D perhaps matching TRBD1 (6 bases). The V and J ends lost 2 bases and 3 bases respectively, with 17 bases between them. The CDR3 extends over 17 amino acids. Germline CDR1 and CDR2: SGHKS and YYEKEE (reference sequence). CDR3 sequence: CASSLRQADWSNEKLFF. In nucleotides, the CDR3 is TGTGCCAGCAGCTTAAGACAGGCGGACTGGTCTAATGAAAAACTGTTTTTT.

This chain connects TRBV7-6 to TRBJ2-1; D unclear. The CDR3 totals 12 residues. V gave up 6 bases and J gave up 12 bases, with 15 bases separating them. Germline V gives CDR1 SGHVS, CDR2 FNYEAQ. The CDR3 bases are TGTGCCAGCAGTCATCCCTCGGGTGGGCAGTTCTTC. Amino acids: CASSHPSGGQFF.

The V gene is TRBV29-1, the J gene TRBJ2-3; TRBD2 aligns across 9 bases. The germline gives CDR1 SQVTM, CDR2 ANQGSEA. This CDR3 comprises 16 residues. Trimming took 0 bases from V and 5 from J; bases not matched to a gene: 9. The CDR3 DNA is TGCAGCGTTGAAGATCACGGCGGGGGGGACGAAGATACGCAGTATTTT. This translates into CSVEDHGGGDEDTQYF.

This clonotype showed up just a few times. The V and J genes are TRBV5-5 and TRBJ1-2; D remains ambiguous. CDR1 is SGHKS, CDR2 YYEKEE, per germline (reference sequence). The ends were cut back, 0 bases at V and 1 base at J, with 19 bases in the middle. CDR3 length equals 18 residues. The CDR3, as DNA: TGTGCCAGCAGCTTGGTCTGGGGATCTGCCGTTCTTAACTATGGCTACACCTTC. Translation gives CASSLVWGSAVLNYGYTF. Drawing the rest from reference TRBV5-5 and TRBJ1-2, the complete variable domain is DAGVTQSPTHLIKTRGQQVTLRCSPISGHKSVSWYQQVLGQGPQFIFQYYEKEERGRGNFPDRFSARQFPNYSSELNVNALLLGDSALYLCASSLVWGSAVLNYGYTFGSGTRLTVV.

This clonotype was seen only a few times. This chain links TRBV18 with TRBJ2-1; D may be TRBD1 (6 bases). The CDR3 totals 12 residues. CDR1 and CDR2 from the germline V gene are KGHSH and LQKENI. The ends were cut back, 6 bases at V and 6 bases at J, with 9 bases in the middle. This chain's CDR3 is CASSTGPNEQFF. CDR3 bases: TGTGCCAGCTCCACAGGGCCCAATGAGCAGTTCTTC.

The chain joins TRBV7-9 to TRBJ1-1; tentative D call: TRBD1 (6 bases). V was clipped by 2 bases and J by 0 bases, with 13 bases between them. The CDR3 sequence is 16 residues long. The germline CDR1 and CDR2 sequences are SEHNR and FQNEAQ (reference sequence). The CDR3 DNA sequence: TGTGCCAGCAGCTTAAAACCCACAGGGATGAACACTGAAGCTTTCTTT. Residues: CASSLKPTGMNTEAFF.

The sample holds many counts of this clonotype. V and J are TRBV7-9 and TRBJ2-1; 13 nucleotides match TRBD2. CDR1 and CDR2 from the germline V gene are SEHNR and FQNEAQ (reference sequence). The CDR3 extends over 17 amino acids. The trim removed 4 bases at V and 4 bases at J, leaving 7 bases unmatched. CDR3 DNA: TGTGCCAGCAGCTCCGGACTAGCGGGGGCTTATTACAATGAGCAGTTCTTC. Its protein is CASSSGLAGAYYNEQFF.

This clonotype showed up just a few times. The chain joins TRBV7-9 to TRBJ1-1; D is perhaps TRBD1 (5 bases). The germline V gene encodes CDR1 SEHNR and CDR2 FQNEAQ (reference sequence). The V end lost 5 bases, the J end lost 7 bases, and 14 bases lay between the germline ends. The length of the CDR3 is 13 residues. CDR3 sequence: CASSRRDLGEAFF. The CDR3 DNA reads TGTGCCAGCAGCCGCCGGGACCTCGGTGAAGCTTTCTTT. Using reference TRBV7-9 and TRBJ1-1 for the parts outside the CDR3, the full variable domain is DTGVSQNPRHKITKRGQNVTFRCDPISEHNRLYWYRQTLGQGPEFLTYFQNEAQLEKSRLLSDRFSAERPKGSFSTLEIQRTEQGDSAMYLCASSRRDLGEAFFGQGTRLTVV.

This clonotype was seen more than once but under ten times. The chain carries TRBV4-2 and TRBJ1-5; 8 nucleotides agree with TRBD1. Germline CDR1 LGHNA, CDR2 YNFKEQ. Trimming cost V 1 base and J 2 bases; bases outside gene matches: 4. The CDR3 is made up of 16 amino acids. The CDR3 spells CASSQADRDRNQPQHF. In nucleotides, the CDR3 is TGTGCCAGCAGCCAAGCGGACAGGGATCGCAATCAGCCCCAGCATTTT.

This chain joins TRBV2 and TRBJ2-5; D is perhaps TRBD1 (5 bases). Trimming removed 8 bases from V and 2 bases from J, with 15 bases in between. There are 14 residues in the CDR3. From germline, CDR1 is SNHLY and CDR2 FYNNEI. The CDR3 loop is CASEDTGEQETQYF. For the CDR3, the DNA is TGTGCCAGCGAAGATACAGGCGAACAAGAGACCCAGTACTTC.

J is TRBJ2-1 and V is TRBV7-2; TRBD2 matches at 11 bases. Germline assignment: CDR1 SGHTA and CDR2 FQGNSA. There are 17 residues in the CDR3. V lost 4 bases and J lost 0; bases outside the gene matches: 5. The CDR3 spells CASSSPTSGDSYNEQFF. For the CDR3, the DNA is TGTGCCAGCAGCTCCCCGACTAGCGGGGACTCCTACAATGAGCAGTTCTTC.

This clonotype was recorded a few times. The CDR3 DNA follows: TGTGCCAGCAGCCTCTTCTCGGGGGTTACCACAGATACGCAGTATTTT. Its protein product is CASSLFSGVTTDTQYF. The gene calls are TRBV9 and TRBJ2-3, with D possibly being TRBD2 (6 bases). Looked up from germline, CDR1 is SGDLS and CDR2 is YYNGEE. CDR3 length equals 16 residues. Trimming pared 4 bases from V and 2 bases from J, leaving 17 bases between.

The chain uses TRBV29-1 and TRBJ2-5; the D call may be TRBD1 or TRBD2 (5 bases each). Trimming stripped 6 bases from V and 1 base from J, with 12 bases between. Germline V gene sequence: CDR1 SQVTM, CDR2 ANQGSEA. This CDR3 spans 13 amino acids. Written as DNA, the CDR3 is TGCAGCGTCGAGTTGGGGGTCCAAGAGACCCAGTACTTC. Its protein product is CSVELGVQETQYF. The variable domain in full, with the rest retrieved from reference TRBV29-1 and TRBJ2-5, is SAVISQKPSRDICQRGTSLTIQCQVDSQVTMMFWYRQQPGQSLTLIATANQGSEATYESGFVIDKFPISRPNLTFSTLTVSNMSPEDSSIYLCSVELGVQETQYFGPGTRLLVL.

At least ten counts were recorded for this clonotype. This chain connects TRBV27 to TRBJ1-5, with 7 bases fitting TRBD1. The CDR3 runs 13 residues. Germline CDR1 is MNHEY and CDR2 is SMNVEV (reference sequence). V gave up 5 bases and J gave up 6 bases; unmatched junction bases: 4. The CDR3 region has the DNA TGTGCCAGCAGTCGTACAGGGGCTCAGCCCCAGCATTTT. This sequence encodes CASSRTGAQPQHF.

The V call is TRBV2, the J call TRBJ2-5, with TRBD1 matching 9 bases. The germline V gene encodes CDR1 SNHLY and CDR2 FYNNEI. After removal of 10 bases from V and 2 bases from J, the junction contained 5 bases not matched to a gene. The CDR3 has 13 amino acids. In nucleotides, the CDR3 is TGTGCCACCTCCGGGACAGGGCAAGAGACCCAGTACTTC. This translates into CATSGTGQETQYF.

The CDR3: CSATLGLAGARDQETQYF. CDR3 in DNA: TGCAGTGCTACCCTGGGACTAGCGGGGGCCAGAGACCAAGAGACCCAGTACTTC. The chain links TRBV20-1 to TRBJ2-5; 14 bases map to TRBD2. The CDR3 extends over 18 amino acids. V shed 4 bases and J 0 bases; nucleotides not matched to a gene: 10. Per the germline V gene, CDR1 is DFQATT and CDR2 is SNEGSKA (reference sequence).

This clonotype was seen a handful of times. The V call is TRBV28, the J call TRBJ1-5; TRBD1 might be the D (5 bases). The CDR3 runs 15 residues. Trimming removed 9 bases at V and 0 bases at J, with 15 bases between. Germline assignment: CDR1 MDHEN and CDR2 SYDVKM. The CDR3 DNA is TGTGCCAGTCGACAGAATAGTTTTAGCAATCAGCCCCAGCATTTT. This gives the protein CASRQNSFSNQPQHF.

This clonotype came up a few times. The chain carries TRBV30 and TRBJ2-5; unclear D gene. This CDR3 has 14 amino acids. Trimming pared 1 base from V and 0 bases from J, leaving 9 bases between. Germline V CDR1 and CDR2: GTSNPN, SVGIG (reference sequence). CDR3 in amino acids: CAWSAYWDQETQYF. The DNA of the CDR3 is TGTGCCTGGAGTGCGTACTGGGACCAAGAGACCCAGTACTTC.

The chain is built from TRBV10-3 and TRBJ2-1; TRBD2 matches at 10 bases. V trimming: 7 bases; J trimming: 5 bases; junction bases outside the gene matches: 8. The CDR3 runs to 15 residues. Germline values: CDR1 ENHRY, CDR2 SYGVKD. In DNA form, the CDR3 reads TGTGCCATCACCAGACTAGCGGGTGCTCACAATGAGCAGTTCTTC. It codes for CAITRLAGAHNEQFF.

This clonotype was counted a few times. This rearrangement joins TRBV15 to TRBJ2-6, with D unresolved. The V gene lost 0 bases and the J gene lost 3 bases, with 6 bases spanning the gap. CDR3 length equals 15 residues. CDR1 is LNHNV, CDR2 YYDKDF, per germline (reference sequence). CDR3 sequence reads: CATSRDKFGANVLTF. The DNA for the CDR3 is TGTGCCACCAGCAGAGATAAGTTTGGGGCCAACGTCCTGACTTTC.

The rearrangement links TRBV10-3 to TRBJ2-3; TRBD1 is a possible D gene (6 bases). The ends were cut back, 6 bases at V and 2 bases at J, with 9 bases in the middle. Germline CDR1 reads ENHRY; CDR2 reads SYGVKD. The length of the CDR3 is 13 residues. The CDR3 sequence: CAIRGDNTDTQYF. The DNA of the CDR3 is TGTGCCATCAGGGGGGACAACACAGATACGCAGTATTTT.